Each of the 19 T cell receptor beta chains below was sequenced from the same sample in a study of T cells in Graves' hyperthyroidism and ophthalmopathy. Amplified regions were TCR beta CDR3 sequences from RNA transcripts. HTBI primers were used for first-round RT-PCR of the TCR CDR3. TCRdb used MiXCR to reprocess the multiplex PCR reads, holding one entry per CDR3 protein. The sample has approximately 520,000 distinct CDR3 sequences; roughly 20% are singletons. Source material: blood. These receptors all come from a man between 18 and 35 years old with Graves' hyperthyroidism.

This clonotype was observed many times. The chain links TRBV6-1 to TRBJ1-5; 7 positions match TRBD1. Trimming removed 0 bases from V and 6 bases from J; junction bases left unmatched: 8. Germline loops: CDR1 MNHNS, CDR2 SASEGT. The CDR3 extends over 16 amino acids. Written as DNA, the CDR3 is TGTGCCAGCAGTGAAGCGTGGAGACAGGGCAGTCAGCCCCAGCATTTT. Translation: CASSEAWRQGSQPQHF.

The chain uses TRBV28 and TRBJ2-7; TRBD2 agrees at 8 bases. With 10 bases clipped from V and 0 bases from J, the junction kept 11 bases outside the gene matches. Per germline, CDR1 MDHEN and CDR2 SYDVKM. There are 15 residues in the CDR3. The CDR3 DNA sequence: TGTGCCATCAGCTCGGGGGGGTTAAGCTCCTACGAGCAGTACTTC. Encoded protein: CAISSGGLSSYEQYF.

This clonotype has ten or more counts. The V call is TRBV19, the J call TRBJ1-2, with a possible D match to TRBD1 (6 bases). Trimming left V 6 bases short and J 6 bases short, with 20 bases between. Germline CDR1 is LNHDA and CDR2 is SQIVND (reference sequence). The CDR3 totals 15 residues. CDR3 sequence (DNA): TGTGCCAGTAGAGGGGGAGGCGGACCTCCCCATGGCTACACCTTC. Its translation: CASRGGGGPPHGYTF.

The rearrangement links TRBV5-1 to TRBJ2-7; 7 bases line up with TRBD1. From germline, CDR1 is SGHRS and CDR2 YFSETQ. After removal of 0 bases from V and 3 bases from J, the junction contained 3 bases not matched to a gene. The CDR3 spans 14 residues. DNA for the CDR3: TGCGCCAGCAGCTTGGGGGACAGAATCTACGAGCAGTACTTC. Protein sequence: CASSLGDRIYEQYF.

The chain has TRBV5-1 and TRBJ2-7; no clear D gene. This CDR3 spans 14 amino acids. Germline CDR1 SGHRS, CDR2 YFSETQ. Trimming removed 4 bases at V and 1 base at J, with 12 bases between. CDR3 sequence reads: CASSPDWISYEQYF. CDR3 nucleotides: TGCGCCAGCAGCCCAGACTGGATTTCCTACGAGCAGTACTTC.

The chain has TRBV11-2 and TRBJ1-1, with a weak D call TRBD1 (5 bases). Germline V gene data show CDR1 as SGHAT and CDR2 as FQNNGV. This CDR3 region has 16 residues. V was trimmed by 4 bases and J by 6 bases, leaving 21 bases between them. In nucleotides, the CDR3 is TGTGCCAGCAGCTCCCACCCAGGTGGACAATCGGCTGAAGCTTTCTTT. Amino acid sequence: CASSSHPGGQSAEAFF. Variable domain in full (rest from reference TRBV11-2 and TRBJ1-1): EAGVAQSPRYKIIEKRQSVAFWCNPISGHATLYWYQQILGQGPKLLIQFQNNGVVDDSQLPKDRFSAERLKGVDSTLKIQPAKLEDSAVYLCASSSHPGGQSAEAFFGQGTRLTVV.

The chain carries TRBV3-1 and TRBJ1-1, with 7 bases fitting TRBD1. There are 18 residues in the CDR3. Unmatched junction bases numbered 10, after V lost 0 bases and J lost 0 bases. In germline, CDR1 is LGHDT, CDR2 YNNKEL (reference sequence). This CDR3 reads CASSQDYEGAYMNTEAFF. For the CDR3, the DNA is TGTGCCAGCAGCCAAGATTATGAGGGGGCGTACATGAACACTGAAGCTTTCTTT.

At least ten counts were recorded for this clonotype. This rearrangement joins TRBV11-2 to TRBJ1-1, with 8 bases identical to TRBD1. J lost 4 bases, V lost 6 bases, and 4 bases had no gene match. The CDR3 has 13 residues. The V gene's germline CDR1 is SGHAT and CDR2 FQNNGV. The CDR3 is CASSSGTGTEAFF. The CDR3 DNA is TGTGCCAGCAGTAGCGGGACAGGCACTGAAGCTTTCTTT.

This clonotype was recorded a few times. This may stem from a read error, because a much larger clone lies one nucleotide away. This sequence joins TRBV12-3 or TRBV12-4 and TRBJ2-7; D may match TRBD1 or TRBD2 (5 bases each). Trimming took off 2 bases at V and 7 bases at J, with 12 bases between the two ends. The CDR3 sequence is 13 residues long. DNA of the CDR3: TGTGCCAGCAGTTTACAGGGTCGGGGTGAGCAGTACTTC. Translation gives CASSLQGRGEQYF.

About this clonotype: One end of the junction does not line up with germline, which may come from a read error. This chain joins TRBV28 and TRBJ1-5, with D possibly being TRBD1 (5 bases). Germline CDR1 and CDR2: MDHEN and SYDVKM. The CDR3 covers 17 residues. CDR3 protein: CASSLKTWTQGDQPQQF. DNA for the CDR3: TGTGCCAGCAGCCTGAAGACCTGGACACAAGGAGATCAGCCCCAGCAGTTT.

This clonotype was recorded a few times. The chain employs TRBV30 and TRBJ2-5, with a tentative D call TRBD1 (6 bases). The CDR3 consists of 13 residues. Germline values: CDR1 GTSNPN, CDR2 SVGIG (reference sequence). V shed 1 base and J shed 2 bases, with 8 bases lying between them. CDR3 sequence: CAWSEGQQETQYF. The CDR3 nucleotides are TGTGCCTGGAGTGAGGGACAACAAGAGACCCAGTACTTC.

The rearrangement links TRBV10-3 to TRBJ1-2; 7 nucleotides agree with TRBD1. With 6 bases clipped from V and 1 base from J, the junction kept 8 bases outside the gene matches. This CDR3 region has 15 residues. Germline lookup yields CDR1 ENHRY and CDR2 SYGVKD. CDR3 DNA: TGTGCCATCAGCCCTCAGGGGGGCTATAACTATGGCTACACCTTC. This codes for CAISPQGGYNYGYTF.

In its sample, this clonotype was seen many times. CDR3 in DNA: TGTGCCAGTAGTATTGTGCTGGGAATGGGCGAGCAGTACTTC. This encodes CASSIVLGMGEQYF. The chain combines TRBV19 with TRBJ2-7; D remains unclear. Germline V gene sequence: CDR1 LNHDA, CDR2 SQIVND (reference sequence). CDR3 length: 14 amino acids. Trimming removed 3 bases from V and 6 bases from J, with 15 bases in between.

Details on this clonotype: The junction departs from the called germline gene at one end, perhaps through a read error. The chain recombines TRBV6-1 with TRBJ2-5, with TRBD1 matching over 7 bases. Germline V lookup: CDR1 MNHNS, CDR2 SASEGT. CDR3 size: 14 residues. For the CDR3, the DNA is TGTGCCAGCAGTGCACAACAGGGGACAGAGACCAAGTACTTC. As protein: CASSAQQGTETKYF.

Ten or more counts support this clonotype. The V call is TRBV20-1, the J call TRBJ1-1; 9 positions agree with TRBD1. Germline V CDR1 and CDR2: DFQATT, SNEGSKA (reference sequence). Losses at the gene ends were 5 bases for V and 6 bases for J; bases not matched to a gene: 10. The CDR3 contains 14 residues. The CDR3 is CSALTDRGGAEAFF. The CDR3 region has the DNA TGCAGTGCTCTAACGGACAGGGGTGGAGCTGAAGCTTTCTTT.

Many counts were recorded for this clonotype. V gene TRBV6-2 or TRBV6-3 combines with J gene TRBJ2-7; possibly TRBD1 for D (6 bases). The CDR3 sequence is 15 residues long. The V gene's germline CDR1 is MNHEY and CDR2 SVGEGT. Trimming removed 0 bases from V and 2 bases from J, with 11 bases in between. CDR3 residues: CASSYSAEGAYEQYF. CDR3 in DNA: TGTGCCAGCAGTTACTCAGCAGAGGGGGCCTACGAGCAGTACTTC.

This clonotype was found many times. V gene TRBV28 combines with J gene TRBJ2-7; D may match TRBD1 or TRBD2 (6 bases each). In germline, CDR1 is MDHEN, CDR2 SYDVKM. This CDR3 region has 13 residues. The ends were cut back, 8 bases at V and 2 bases at J, with 13 bases in the middle. CDR3 sequence reads: CASLGGSTYEQYF. The CDR3 bases are TGTGCCAGCTTAGGGGGGAGTACCTACGAGCAGTACTTC.

There are many counts of this clonotype. This chain joins TRBV19 and TRBJ1-1; maybe TRBD1 (6 bases). Germline CDR1 is LNHDA and CDR2 is SQIVND (reference sequence). The CDR3 sequence is 15 residues long. V lost 0 bases, J lost 6 bases, and 14 bases lay in between. CDR3 protein: CASSIEDSSSPEAFF. The CDR3 nucleotides read TGTGCCAGTAGTATAGAGGACAGCTCGTCCCCTGAAGCTTTCTTT.

This chain links TRBV5-1 with TRBJ2-2, with D unclear. V dropped 2 bases and J dropped 6 bases, with 14 bases sitting between them. CDR3 length equals 15 residues. Germline CDR1 and CDR2: SGHRS and YFSETQ. CDR3 residues: CASSFRVVSPGELFF. The CDR3, as DNA: TGCGCCAGCAGCTTTCGAGTTGTGTCCCCCGGGGAGCTGTTTTTT. The variable domain in full, with the rest retrieved from reference TRBV5-1 and TRBJ2-2, is KAGVTQTPRYLIKTRGQQVTLSCSPISGHRSVSWYQQTPGQGLQFLFEYFSETQRNKGNFPGRFSGRQFSNSRSEMNVSTLELGDSALYLCASSFRVVSPGELFFGEGSRLTVL.